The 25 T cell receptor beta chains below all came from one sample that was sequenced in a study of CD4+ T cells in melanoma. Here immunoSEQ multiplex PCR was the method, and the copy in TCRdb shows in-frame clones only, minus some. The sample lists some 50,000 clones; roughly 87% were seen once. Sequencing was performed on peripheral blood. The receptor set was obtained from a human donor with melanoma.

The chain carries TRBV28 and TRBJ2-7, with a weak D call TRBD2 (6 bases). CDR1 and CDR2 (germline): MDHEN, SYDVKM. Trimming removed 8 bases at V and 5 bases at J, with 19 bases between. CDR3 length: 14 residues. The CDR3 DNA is TGTGCCAGCCTTATGGCAGGAGGGTTACACGAGCAGTACTTC. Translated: CASLMAGGLHEQYF.

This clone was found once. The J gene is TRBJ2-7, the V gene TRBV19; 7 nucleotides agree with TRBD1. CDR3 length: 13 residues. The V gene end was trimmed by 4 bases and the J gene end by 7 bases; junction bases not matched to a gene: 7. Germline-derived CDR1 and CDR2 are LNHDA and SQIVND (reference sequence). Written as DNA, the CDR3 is TGTGCCAGTAGTACGACAGGGTATGGGGAGCAGTACTTC. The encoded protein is CASSTTGYGEQYF.

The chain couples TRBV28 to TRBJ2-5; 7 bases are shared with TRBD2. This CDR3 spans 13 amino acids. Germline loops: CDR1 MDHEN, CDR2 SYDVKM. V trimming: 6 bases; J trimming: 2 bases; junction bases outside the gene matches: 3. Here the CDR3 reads CASSRGGQETQYF. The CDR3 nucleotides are TGTGCCAGCAGCCGCGGGGGACAAGAGACCCAGTACTTC.

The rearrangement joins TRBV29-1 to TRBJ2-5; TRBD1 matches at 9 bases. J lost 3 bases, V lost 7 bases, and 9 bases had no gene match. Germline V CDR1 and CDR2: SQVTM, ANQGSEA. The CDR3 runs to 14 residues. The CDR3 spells CSAGGTGLKETQYF. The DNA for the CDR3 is TGCAGCGCTGGGGGGACAGGGCTAAAAGAGACCCAGTACTTC. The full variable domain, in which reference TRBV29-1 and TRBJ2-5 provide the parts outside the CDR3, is SAVISQKPSRDICQRGTSLTIQCQVDSQVTMMFWYRQQPGQSLTLIATANQGSEATYESGFVIDKFPISRPNLTFSTLTVSNMSPEDSSIYLCSAGGTGLKETQYFGPGTRLLVL.

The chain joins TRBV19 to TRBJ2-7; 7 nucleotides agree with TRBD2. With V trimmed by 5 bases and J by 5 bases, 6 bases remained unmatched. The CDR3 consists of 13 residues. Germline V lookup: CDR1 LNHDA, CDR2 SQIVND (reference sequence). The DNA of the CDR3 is TGTGCCAGTAGTTCTATGGGAGGGGACGAGCAGTACTTC. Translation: CASSSMGGDEQYF. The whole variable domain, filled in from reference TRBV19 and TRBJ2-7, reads DGGITQSPKYLFRKEGQNVTLSCEQNLNHDAMYWYRQDPGQGLRLIYYSQIVNDFQKGDIAEGYSVSREKKESFPLTVTSAQKNPTAFYLCASSSMGGDEQYFGPGTRLTVT.

In nucleotides, the CDR3 is TGTGCCAGCAGTTACTTAGGGAATGGCGGCTACACCTTC. Residues: CASSYLGNGGYTF. The gene calls are TRBV6-5 and TRBJ1-2; no reliable D call. V was trimmed by 1 base and J by 8 bases, leaving 11 bases between them. Germline V CDR1 and CDR2: MNHEY, SVGAGI. The CDR3 consists of 13 residues.

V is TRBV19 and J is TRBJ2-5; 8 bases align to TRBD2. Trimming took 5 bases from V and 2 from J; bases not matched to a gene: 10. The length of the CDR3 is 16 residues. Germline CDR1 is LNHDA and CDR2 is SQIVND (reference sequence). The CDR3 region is CASSARPSGGQETQYF. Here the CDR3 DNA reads TGTGCCAGTAGTGCTCGCCCGAGCGGGGGACAAGAGACCCAGTACTTC.

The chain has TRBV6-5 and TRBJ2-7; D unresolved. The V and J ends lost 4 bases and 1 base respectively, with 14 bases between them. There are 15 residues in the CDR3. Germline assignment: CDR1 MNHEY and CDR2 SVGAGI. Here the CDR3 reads CASSSLGSSSYEQYF. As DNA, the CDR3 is TGTGCCAGCAGTTCCCTCGGGTCTTCTTCCTACGAGCAGTACTTC.

CDR3 sequence: CASSSPSGNTDTQYF. Here the CDR3 DNA reads TGTGCCAGCAGCTCCCCTAGCGGGAACACAGATACGCAGTATTTT. This chain uses TRBV7-6 with TRBJ2-3; 9 bases fit TRBD2. This CDR3 region has 15 residues. In germline, CDR1 is SGHVS, CDR2 FNYEAQ. J lost 2 bases, V lost 4 bases, and 4 bases had no gene match.

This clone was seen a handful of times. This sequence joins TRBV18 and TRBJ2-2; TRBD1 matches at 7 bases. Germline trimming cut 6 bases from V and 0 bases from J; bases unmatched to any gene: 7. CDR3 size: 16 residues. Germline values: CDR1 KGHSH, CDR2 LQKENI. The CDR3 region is CASSPGGLANTGELFF. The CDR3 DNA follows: TGTGCCAGCTCTCCAGGGGGTCTAGCGAACACCGGGGAGCTGTTTTTT.

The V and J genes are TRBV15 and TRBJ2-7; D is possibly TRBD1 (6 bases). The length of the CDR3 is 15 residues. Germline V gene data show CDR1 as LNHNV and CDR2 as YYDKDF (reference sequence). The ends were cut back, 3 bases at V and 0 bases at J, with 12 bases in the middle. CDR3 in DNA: TGTGCCACCAGCAGGGGTAGACAGGCCTCCTACGAGCAGTACTTC. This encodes CATSRGRQASYEQYF.

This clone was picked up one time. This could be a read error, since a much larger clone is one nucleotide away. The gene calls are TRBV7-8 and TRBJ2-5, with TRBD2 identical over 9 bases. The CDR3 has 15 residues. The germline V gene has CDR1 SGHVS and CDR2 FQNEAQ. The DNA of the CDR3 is TGTGCCAGCGCCTTGGCTAGCGGGGACCAAGAGACCCAGCACTTC. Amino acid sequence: CASALASGDQETQHF.

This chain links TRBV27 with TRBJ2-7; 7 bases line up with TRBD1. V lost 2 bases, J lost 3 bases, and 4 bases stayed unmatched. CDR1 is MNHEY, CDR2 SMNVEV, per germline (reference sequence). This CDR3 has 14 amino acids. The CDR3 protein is CASSLGAGGYEQYF. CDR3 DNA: TGTGCCAGCAGTTTAGGTGCAGGGGGCTACGAGCAGTACTTC.

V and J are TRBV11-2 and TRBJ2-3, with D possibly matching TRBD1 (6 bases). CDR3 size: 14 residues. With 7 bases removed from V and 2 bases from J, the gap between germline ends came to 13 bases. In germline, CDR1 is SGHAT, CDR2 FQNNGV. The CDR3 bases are TGTGCCAGCACCGCGGACAGAATCACAGATACGCAGTATTTT. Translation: CASTADRITDTQYF.

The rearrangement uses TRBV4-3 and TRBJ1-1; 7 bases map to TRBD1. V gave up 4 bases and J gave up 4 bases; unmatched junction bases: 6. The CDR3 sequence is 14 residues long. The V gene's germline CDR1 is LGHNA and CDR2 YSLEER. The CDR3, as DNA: TGCGCCAGCAGCCCCGAGGCAGGGGGCACTGAAGCTTTCTTT. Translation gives CASSPEAGGTEAFF.

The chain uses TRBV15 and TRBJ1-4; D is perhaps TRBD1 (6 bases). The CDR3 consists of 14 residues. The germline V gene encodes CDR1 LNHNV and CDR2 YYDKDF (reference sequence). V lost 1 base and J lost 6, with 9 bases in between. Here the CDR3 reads CATSRGRGDEKLFF. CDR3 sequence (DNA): TGTGCCACCAGCAGAGGCAGGGGCGATGAAAAACTGTTTTTT.

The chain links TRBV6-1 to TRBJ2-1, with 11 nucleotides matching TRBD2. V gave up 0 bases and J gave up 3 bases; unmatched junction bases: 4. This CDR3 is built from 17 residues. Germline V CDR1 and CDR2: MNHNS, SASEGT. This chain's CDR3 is CASSEAVGTSGYNEQFF. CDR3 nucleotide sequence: TGTGCCAGCAGTGAAGCGGTCGGGACTAGCGGCTACAATGAGCAGTTCTTC.

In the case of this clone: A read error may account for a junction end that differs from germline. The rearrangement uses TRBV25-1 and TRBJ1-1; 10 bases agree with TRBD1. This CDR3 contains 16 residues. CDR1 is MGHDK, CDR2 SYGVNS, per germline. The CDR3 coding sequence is TGTGTCAGCAGTGAATCCCCCGGGACAGGGGCTGTTGAAGCTTTCTTT. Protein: CVSSESPGTGAVEAFF. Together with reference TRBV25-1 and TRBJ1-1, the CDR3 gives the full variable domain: EADIYQTPRYLVIGTGKKITLECSQTMGHDKMYWYQQDPGMELHLIHYSYGVNSTEKGDLSSESTVSRIRTEHFPLTLESARPSHTSQYLCVSSESPGTGAVEAFFGQGTRLTVV.

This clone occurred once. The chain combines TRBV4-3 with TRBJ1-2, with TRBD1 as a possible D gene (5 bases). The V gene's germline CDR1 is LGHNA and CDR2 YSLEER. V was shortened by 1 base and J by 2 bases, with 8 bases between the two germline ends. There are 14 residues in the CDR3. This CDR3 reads CASSQGGVNYGYTF. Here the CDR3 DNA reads TGCGCCAGCAGCCAAGGGGGGGTAAACTATGGCTACACCTTC.

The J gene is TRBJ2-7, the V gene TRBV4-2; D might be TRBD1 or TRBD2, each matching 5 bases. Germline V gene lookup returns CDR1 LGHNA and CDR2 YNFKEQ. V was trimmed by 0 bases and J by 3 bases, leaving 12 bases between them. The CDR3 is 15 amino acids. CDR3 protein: CASSQEGQGRYEQYF. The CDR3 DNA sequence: TGTGCCAGCAGCCAAGAAGGGCAGGGACGCTACGAGCAGTACTTC.

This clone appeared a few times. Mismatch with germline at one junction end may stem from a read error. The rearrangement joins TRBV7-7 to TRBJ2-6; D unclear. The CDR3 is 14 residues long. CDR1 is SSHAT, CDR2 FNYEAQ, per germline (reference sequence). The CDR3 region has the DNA TGTGCTAGCAGCCCAAGCCCTGGGGCCAACGTCCTGACTTTC. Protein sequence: CASSPSPGANVLTF. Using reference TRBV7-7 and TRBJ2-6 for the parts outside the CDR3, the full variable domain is GAGVSQSPRYKVTKRGQDVTLRCDPISSHATLYWYQQALGQGPEFLTYFNYEAQPDKSGLPSDRFSAERPEGSISTLTIQRTEQRDSAMYRCASSPSPGANVLTFGAGSRLTVL.

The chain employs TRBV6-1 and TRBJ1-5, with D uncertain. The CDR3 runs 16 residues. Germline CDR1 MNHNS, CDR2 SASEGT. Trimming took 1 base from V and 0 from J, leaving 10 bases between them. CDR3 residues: CASSEGATHSNQPQHF. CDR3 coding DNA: TGTGCCAGCAGTGAAGGGGCAACTCATAGCAATCAGCCCCAGCATTTT.

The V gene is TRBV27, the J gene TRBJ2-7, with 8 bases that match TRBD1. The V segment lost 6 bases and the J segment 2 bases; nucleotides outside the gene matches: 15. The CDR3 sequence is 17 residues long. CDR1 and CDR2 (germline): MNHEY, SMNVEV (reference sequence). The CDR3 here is CASRASGQVHLPYEQYF. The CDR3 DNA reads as TGTGCCAGCAGAGCCTCGGGACAGGTCCATCTCCCCTACGAGCAGTACTTC.

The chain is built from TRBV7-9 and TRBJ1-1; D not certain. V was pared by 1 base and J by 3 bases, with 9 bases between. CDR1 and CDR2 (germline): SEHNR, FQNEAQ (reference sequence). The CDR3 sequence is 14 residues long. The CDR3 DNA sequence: TGTGCCAGCAGCTTAGGTCAGGCGGACACTGAAGCTTTCTTT. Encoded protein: CASSLGQADTEAFF.

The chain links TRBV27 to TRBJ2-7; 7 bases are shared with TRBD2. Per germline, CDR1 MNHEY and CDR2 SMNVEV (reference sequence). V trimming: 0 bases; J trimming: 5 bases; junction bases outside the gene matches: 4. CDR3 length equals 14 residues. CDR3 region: CASSLSAGGDEQYF. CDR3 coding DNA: TGTGCCAGCAGTTTATCGGCTGGGGGGGACGAGCAGTACTTC.